Listed here is a single TCR beta chain. This clone's antigen is unknown. It has no much larger one-base neighbor in the sample; base qualities were not kept. This sample stems from a study of blood T cells in healthy people across ages (dated by TCRdb to between 2014 and 2016). Regarding the research as a whole: Template switching captured roughly one uniquely barcoded TCR beta cDNA molecule per two T cells in model experiments. Using deep sequencing normalized with unique cDNA molecular identifiers, the study measured how TCR beta repertoire diversity changes with age. The donors were divided into four age groups: young (average roughly 15 years), middle-aged (about 39), aged (roughly 60) and long-lived (about 90). Donors of different ages were randomly distributed across sequencing lanes to avoid experimental bias. Using the same blood draw, the study looked at two additional independent replicas of 1 million unique cDNA reads for two donors, one aged 18 to 29 and the other aged 80 or older. What the study reported, not specific to this receptor: Because donor CMV infection status was unknown, age-related changes in expanded clonotypes were potentially confounded. Because profiling used bulk unsorted PBMCs, naive and antigen-experienced compartments could not be compared conclusively. The long-lived group showed more naive CD4+ T cells, fewer expanded clones and increased TCR diversity than the aged group, suggesting age selection. As age increased, observed TCR beta diversity per million T cells dropped in a roughly linear way, and a significant reduction was already evident by age about 40. Total diversity estimates from one million sequenced T cells were considered lower bounds and underestimates. Observed TCR beta diversity correlated strongly with the percentage of naive T cells measured by flow cytometry.

The donors were a few dozen Caucasian individuals from Russia, aged roughly 6 to 100 years, who were systemically healthy. Ten milliliters of peripheral blood were drawn from each donor into EDTA-treated Vacutainer tubes. PBMCs were isolated by Ficoll-Paque density-gradient centrifugation, with at least 7 million obtained per sample. Total RNA was extracted from PBMCs with Trizol reagent, with at least 5 micrograms obtained per sample. Naive CD45RAhigh/CD27high T cell percentages were measured by flow cytometry on a PBMC aliquot from every donor. The library was obtained by 5' RACE. The sample was run on an Illumina HiSeq 2500. A second roughly 6 to 11 cycle PCR used a sample-barcoded 5' primer and a J-beta primer mix. Each TCR beta cDNA molecule received a unique molecular identifier from a template-switch 5' adaptor carrying 12 random nucleotides. At least 2.5 million CDR3-containing paired-end reads were obtained from each sample. First-strand cDNA was synthesized from all RNA with the Mint cDNA synthesis kit, primed by a TRBC-specific oligonucleotide. Following uracil-DNA glycosylase treatment, all cDNA underwent a first 18-cycle PCR with the universal primers M1SS and BC2_uni_R. The original pipeline was this. For normalization, 1 million high-quality reads, each with a distinct molecular identifier, were randomly selected from each sample. Reads sharing molecular identifiers were discarded rather than binned into consensus sequences. MiTCR, with a Q25 quality threshold and the strictest error-elimination algorithm, was used for CDR3 identification, clonotype clustering and error correction. Lower-bound total TCR beta diversity was estimated with a nonparametric unseen species model using Euler transformation. TCRdb's own reprocessing of the public reads used fastp at Q25 and MiXCR and kept productive beta chains. Rows matching on CDR3 protein sequence are summarized as one entry with the most common DNA and genes. TCRdb, rather than the study authors, made the V and J calls. Here the sample has 980,000 or so distinct CDR3 sequences; under 50% occur a single time. Around 15% of the sample is held by the ten biggest clonotypes.

CDR1 SGHTA and CDR2 FQGNSA were looked up in the germline V gene. CDR3 length: 13 amino acids, cysteine to phenylalanine. Only the CDR3 region is kept as DNA, spanning 39 bases read in frame from base 1. Trimming at the junction amounts to 4 bases on V and 4 bases on J, and the germline ends lie 9 bases apart. The TCR originated in a man aged 25 to 45 in good health. Sequencing was carried out using blood. Recombination linked TRBV7-2 to TRBJ2-3; no D gene can be assigned with confidence. The DNA is as follows: TGTGCCAGCAGCTCCCCCGGGTCAGATACGCAGTATTTT. It is translated as CASSSPGSDTQYF.